A single sample gave rise to the 26 T cell receptor beta chains below, sequenced in a study of blood T cell repertoires in COVID-19. Here immunoSEQ multiplex PCR was the method, and the copy in TCRdb shows in-frame clones only, minus some. The table includes about 240,000 clones, 85% to 90% detected once. Specimen: peripheral blood. Receptor source: a man aged 55 to 69 with acute or convalescent COVID-19.

The chain carries TRBV11-2 and TRBJ2-3; D is possibly TRBD1 (6 bases). This CDR3 has 15 residues. The germline V gene has CDR1 SGHAT and CDR2 FQNNGV. V was shortened by 1 base and J by 5 bases, with 13 bases between the two germline ends. CDR3 sequence reads: CASSLAGRGQDTQYF. In DNA, the CDR3 is TGTGCCAGCAGCTTAGCGGGCAGGGGTCAAGATACGCAGTATTTT.

V and J are TRBV11-2 and TRBJ2-7; TRBD2 agrees at 10 bases. This CDR3 contains 17 residues. Germline V CDR1 and CDR2: SGHAT, FQNNGV. V dropped 5 bases and J dropped 2; count of bases not matched to a gene: 12. In nucleotides, the CDR3 is TGTGCCAGCAGCCCGAGGATGGGACTAGCGTTCCCCTACGAGCAGTACTTC. It translates to CASSPRMGLAFPYEQYF.

The table lists this clone with a few counts. V and J are TRBV6-5 and TRBJ2-1; 10 nucleotides agree with TRBD1. V shed 2 bases and J 4 bases; nucleotides not matched to a gene: 5. This CDR3 region has 16 residues. CDR1 MNHEY and CDR2 SVGAGI come from the germline V gene. The CDR3 loop is CASSYIPGQGYNEQFF. Written as DNA, the CDR3 is TGTGCCAGCAGTTACATTCCGGGACAGGGGTACAATGAGCAGTTCTTC.

The chain recombines TRBV6-5 with TRBJ1-2; unclear D gene. The V gene's germline CDR1 is MNHEY and CDR2 SVGAGI. This CDR3 is 13 amino acids long. V was shortened by 4 bases and J by 4 bases, with 10 bases between the two germline ends. The CDR3 bases are TGTGCCAGCAGTTTCGGGTCGGGCTATGGCTACACCTTC. Its protein product is CASSFGSGYGYTF.

V and J are TRBV5-1 and TRBJ2-6, with D perhaps matching TRBD1 (5 bases). The CDR3 totals 15 residues. V was cut by 2 bases and J by 3 bases, with 9 bases left in between. Germline V CDR1 and CDR2: SGHRS, YFSETQ. CDR3 sequence (DNA): TGCGCCAGCAGCTTCGCAGGGAATGGGGCCAACGTCCTGACTTTC. It yields the protein CASSFAGNGANVLTF.

The J gene is TRBJ2-7, the V gene TRBV5-6; tentative D call: TRBD2 (6 bases). The germline V gene has CDR1 SGHDT and CDR2 YYEEEE. The CDR3 totals 16 residues. Trimming took 0 bases from V and 1 from J, leaving 14 bases between them. Here the CDR3 DNA reads TGTGCCAGCAGCTTGGTGGGCAGCGGGCCTTCCTACGAGCAGTACTTC. Translated, it gives CASSLVGSGPSYEQYF. The whole variable domain, remainder taken from reference TRBV5-6 and TRBJ2-7, is DAGVTQSPTHLIKTRGQQVTLRCSPKSGHDTVSWYQQALGQGPQFIFQYYEEEERQRGNFPDRFSGHQFPNYSSELNVNALLLGDSALYLCASSLVGSGPSYEQYFGPGTRLTVT.

This clone was seen a few times. V gene TRBV28 combines with J gene TRBJ2-7; 7 nucleotides align to TRBD1. Germline V gives CDR1 MDHEN, CDR2 SYDVKM. The V segment lost 1 base and the J segment 1 base; nucleotides outside the gene matches: 1. There are 14 residues in the CDR3. The CDR3 DNA reads TGTGCCAGCAGTTTATTACAGGGGTCCTACGAGCAGTACTTC. Its protein is CASSLLQGSYEQYF.

This clone was seen a handful of times. This chain uses TRBV4-1 with TRBJ1-2; perhaps TRBD1 as D (5 bases). V lost 0 bases to trimming and J lost 6 bases, with 14 bases between them. Germline V CDR1 and CDR2: MGHRA, YSYEKL. CDR3 size: 15 residues. The CDR3 DNA is TGCGCCAGCAGCCAAGATCGGGCAGGGATGAATGGCTACACCTTC. Translation: CASSQDRAGMNGYTF.

The chain is built from TRBV5-5 and TRBJ2-7; 7 positions agree with TRBD1. The CDR3 runs 16 residues. The germline gives CDR1 SGHKS, CDR2 YYEKEE (reference sequence). The J segment lost 6 bases and the V segment lost 0 bases, leaving 12 bases of the junction unmatched. The CDR3 protein is CASSLVGTVVLGEQYF. For the CDR3, the DNA is TGTGCCAGCAGCTTGGTCGGGACAGTCGTTCTAGGCGAGCAGTACTTC.

This clone was detected only a few times. This chain links TRBV7-8 with TRBJ2-1, with 7 bases identical to TRBD2. Germline lookup yields CDR1 SGHVS and CDR2 FQNEAQ. Trimming removed 3 bases from V and 7 bases from J; junction bases left unmatched: 12. The CDR3 is 16 residues long. The CDR3 region has the DNA TGTGCCAGCAGCTTTACCCGGGACTATAGAAGTAATGAGCAGTTCTTC. Its translation: CASSFTRDYRSNEQFF.

The CDR3 reads CASSSGTSGINNEQFF. The DNA of the CDR3 is TGTGCCAGCAGCTCTGGGACTAGCGGGATCAACAATGAGCAGTTCTTC. This rearrangement joins TRBV7-8 to TRBJ2-1, with 13 bases identical to TRBD2. The CDR3 extends over 16 amino acids. CDR1 is SGHVS and CDR2 is FQNEAQ in the germline V gene. The V gene end was trimmed by 4 bases and the J gene end by 5 bases; junction bases not matched to a gene: 5.

V is TRBV28 and J is TRBJ2-5; D is ambiguous. The germline CDR1 and CDR2 sequences are MDHEN and SYDVKM. V dropped 3 bases and J dropped 2 bases, with 13 bases sitting between them. This CDR3 is 15 amino acids long. The CDR3 is CASSLSPTEQETQYF. The CDR3 coding sequence is TGTGCCAGCAGTTTGAGCCCAACAGAACAAGAGACCCAGTACTTC.

The chain uses TRBV4-1 and TRBJ1-1; D is perhaps TRBD1 (5 bases). Germline assignment: CDR1 MGHRA and CDR2 YSYEKL. The CDR3 length is 14 residues. V was pared by 4 bases and J by 7 bases, with 16 bases between. The CDR3 is CASSPFSQEFEAFF. CDR3 nucleotide sequence: TGCGCCAGCAGCCCTTTTTCACAGGAGTTTGAAGCTTTCTTT.

V is TRBV3-1 (or the pseudogene TRBV3-2) and J is TRBJ2-1; 10 positions agree with TRBD1. The CDR3 runs to 14 residues. Germline V gene lookup returns CDR1 LGHDT and CDR2 YNNKEL (reference sequence). The V and J ends lost 8 bases and 9 bases, in that order; junction bases with no gene match: 10. The CDR3 reads CASRGDRGQVEQFF. The CDR3 DNA follows: TGTGCCAGCCGCGGGGACAGGGGACAGGTTGAGCAGTTCTTC.

In its sample, this clone was seen once. The chain carries TRBV5-1 and TRBJ2-7; 11 bases fit TRBD2. J lost 6 bases, V lost 5 bases, and 16 bases had no gene match. CDR1 is SGHRS and CDR2 is YFSETQ in the germline V gene. This CDR3 region has 17 residues. The CDR3 spells CASSRSNVGTSGSEQYF. The CDR3 DNA follows: TGCGCCAGCAGTCGAAGTAATGTCGGGACTAGCGGATCCGAGCAGTACTTC.

There are a few counts of this clone. This rearrangement joins TRBV29-1 to TRBJ2-7; D perhaps matches TRBD1 (6 bases). Per germline, CDR1 SQVTM and CDR2 ANQGSEA. V gave up 5 bases and J gave up 3 bases, with 17 bases separating them. The CDR3 is 14 amino acids. The CDR3 DNA reads TGCAGCGTTTTTTTTACAGGGTCCAACTACGAGCAGTACTTC. Translation gives CSVFFTGSNYEQYF.

The chain uses TRBV18 and TRBJ2-7; 10 positions agree with TRBD1. J lost 5 bases, V lost 1 base, and 5 bases had no gene match. CDR3 length equals 15 residues. Germline values: CDR1 KGHSH, CDR2 LQKENI. CDR3 nucleotides: TGTGCCAGCTCACCACAGGCGGACAGGGGGAACGAGCAGTACTTC. Its protein product is CASSPQADRGNEQYF.

V and J are TRBV6-1 and TRBJ1-5; TRBD1 matches 7 bases. CDR3 length: 18 residues. Trimming at V came to 2 bases and at J to 1 base, leaving 11 bases not matched to a gene. Germline V CDR1 and CDR2: MNHNS, SASEGT. Written as DNA, the CDR3 is TGTGCCAGCAGTGAACGAGGGGGCGCGAGTAAAAGCAATCAGCCCCAGCATTTT. Its translation: CASSERGGASKSNQPQHF.

The CDR3, as DNA: TGTGCCAGCAGCTTAGGAGACAGTTACGAGCAGTACTTC. It translates to CASSLGDSYEQYF. The chain has TRBV7-9 and TRBJ2-7, with a possible D match to TRBD1 (5 bases). The CDR3 is 13 amino acids. Germline V gene sequence: CDR1 SEHNR, CDR2 FQNEAQ (reference sequence). Trimming stripped 1 base from V and 4 bases from J, with 8 bases between. The whole variable domain, remainder taken from reference TRBV7-9 and TRBJ2-7, is DTGVSQNPRHKITKRGQNVTFRCDPISEHNRLYWYRQTLGQGPEFLTYFQNEAQLEKSRLLSDRFSAERPKGSFSTLEIQRTEQGDSAMYLCASSLGDSYEQYFGPGTRLTVT.

The DNA of the CDR3 is TGTGCCAGCAGCTTACCTACACAGGTATCTGGAAACACCATATATTTT. Protein sequence: CASSLPTQVSGNTIYF. The chain joins TRBV5-6 to TRBJ1-3; weak D call: TRBD1 (5 bases). Germline values: CDR1 SGHDT, CDR2 YYEEEE. Trimming left V 2 bases short and J 1 base short, with 13 bases between. There are 16 residues in the CDR3.

The chain couples TRBV10-3 to TRBJ2-7; 10 bases are shared with TRBD1. CDR1 and CDR2 (germline): ENHRY, SYGVKD. The V and J ends lost 5 bases and 4 bases, in that order; junction bases with no gene match: 2. The CDR3 totals 13 residues. CDR3 bases: TGTGCCATCAGTCTGGGACAGGGGTACGAGCAGTACTTC. Translated: CAISLGQGYEQYF.

The J gene is TRBJ1-1, the V gene TRBV5-1; D remains ambiguous. V was pared by 0 bases and J by 4 bases, with 7 bases between. Germline V gene lookup returns CDR1 SGHRS and CDR2 YFSETQ. The CDR3 loop spans 13 amino acids. The CDR3 reads CASSLVRGTEAFF. In DNA form, the CDR3 reads TGCGCCAGCAGCTTGGTACGAGGCACTGAAGCTTTCTTT.

The V call is TRBV9, the J call TRBJ1-1; the D gene is possibly TRBD1 (6 bases). This CDR3 spans 14 amino acids. Trimming took 5 bases from V and 5 from J, leaving 16 bases between them. Germline loops: CDR1 SGDLS, CDR2 YYNGEE. The CDR3 spells CASRGAGKHTEAFF. For the CDR3, the DNA is TGTGCCAGCAGGGGGGCAGGGAAACATACTGAAGCTTTCTTT.

The chain combines TRBV5-1 with TRBJ2-7; TRBD2 agrees at 7 bases. Germline CDR1 SGHRS, CDR2 YFSETQ. The ends lost 0 bases at V and 2 bases at J; junction bases unmatched: 5. CDR3 size: 15 residues. The CDR3 DNA sequence: TGCGCCAGCAGCTTGGGGGCGGGAGAAACCTACGAGCAGTACTTC. Encoded protein: CASSLGAGETYEQYF.

The chain links TRBV29-1 to TRBJ2-3; possible D gene TRBD2, 6 bases. This CDR3 has 16 residues. The ends were cut back, 4 bases at V and 2 bases at J, with 19 bases in the middle. The germline CDR1 and CDR2 sequences are SQVTM and ANQGSEA. The CDR3 DNA is TGCAGCGTTGGCCCTGCCGGTGCGGGGTACACAGATACGCAGTATTTT. This sequence encodes CSVGPAGAGYTDTQYF.

The chain joins TRBV9 to TRBJ1-5; possibly TRBD1 for D (5 bases). The germline V and J ends were trimmed by 3 bases and 2 bases, with 12 bases remaining between them. Germline V gene sequence: CDR1 SGDLS, CDR2 YYNGEE. The CDR3 consists of 15 residues. CDR3 protein: CASSAQGWGNQPQHF. CDR3 nucleotide sequence: TGTGCCAGCAGCGCGCAGGGTTGGGGCAATCAGCCCCAGCATTTT.